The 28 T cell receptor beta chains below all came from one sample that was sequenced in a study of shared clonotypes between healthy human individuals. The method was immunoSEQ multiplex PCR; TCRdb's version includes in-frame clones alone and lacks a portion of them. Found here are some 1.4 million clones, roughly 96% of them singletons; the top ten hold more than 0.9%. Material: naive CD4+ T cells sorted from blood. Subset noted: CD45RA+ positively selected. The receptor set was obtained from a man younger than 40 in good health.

The CDR3, as DNA: TGCGCCAGCAGCTTACGACTAGCGGGAGGAACCGGGGAGCTGTTTTTT. Amino acid sequence: CASSLRLAGGTGELFF. The rearrangement links TRBV5-1 to TRBJ2-2, with 13 bases matching TRBD2. CDR3 size: 16 residues. In germline, CDR1 is SGHRS, CDR2 YFSETQ. J was trimmed by 5 bases and V by 2 bases; bases with no gene match: 3.

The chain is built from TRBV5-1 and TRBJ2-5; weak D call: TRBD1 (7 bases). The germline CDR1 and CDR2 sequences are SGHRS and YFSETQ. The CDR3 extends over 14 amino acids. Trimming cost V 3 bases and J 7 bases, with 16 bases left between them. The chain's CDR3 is CASSSGLAGGTQYF. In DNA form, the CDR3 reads TGCGCCAGCAGCTCGGGACTTGCAGGGGGGACCCAGTACTTC.

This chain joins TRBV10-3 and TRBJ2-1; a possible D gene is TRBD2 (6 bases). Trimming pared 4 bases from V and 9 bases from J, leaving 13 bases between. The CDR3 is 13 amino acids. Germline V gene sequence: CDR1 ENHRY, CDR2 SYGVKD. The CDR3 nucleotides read TGTGCCATCAGTGGACTAGGAATGGGTGAGCAGTTCTTC. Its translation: CAISGLGMGEQFF.

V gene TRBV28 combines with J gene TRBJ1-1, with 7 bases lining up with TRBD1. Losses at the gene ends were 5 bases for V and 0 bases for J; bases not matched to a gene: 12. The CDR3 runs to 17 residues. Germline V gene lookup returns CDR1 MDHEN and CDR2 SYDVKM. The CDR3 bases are TGTGCCAGCAGTCTAATAAAAACAGGGGAAATGAACACTGAAGCTTTCTTT. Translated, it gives CASSLIKTGEMNTEAFF.

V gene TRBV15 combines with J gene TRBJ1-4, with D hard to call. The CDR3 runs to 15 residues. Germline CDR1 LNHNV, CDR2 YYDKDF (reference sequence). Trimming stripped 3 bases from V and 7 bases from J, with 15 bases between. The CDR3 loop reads CATSRDGLSGEKLFF. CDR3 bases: TGTGCCACCAGCAGGGACGGCCTCTCGGGTGAAAAACTGTTTTTT. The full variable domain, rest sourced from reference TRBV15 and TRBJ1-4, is DAMVIQNPRYQVTQFGKPVTLSCSQTLNHNVMYWYQQKSSQAPKLLFHYYDKDFNNEADTPDNFQSRRPNTSFCFLDIRSPGLGDTAMYLCATSRDGLSGEKLFFGSGTQLSVL.

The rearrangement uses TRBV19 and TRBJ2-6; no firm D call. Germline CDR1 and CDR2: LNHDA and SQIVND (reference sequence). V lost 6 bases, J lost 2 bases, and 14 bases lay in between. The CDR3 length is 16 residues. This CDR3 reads CASSQEPPTGANVLTF. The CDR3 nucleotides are TGTGCCAGTAGCCAGGAACCACCCACTGGGGCCAACGTCCTGACTTTC. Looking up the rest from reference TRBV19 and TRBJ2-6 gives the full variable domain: DGGITQSPKYLFRKEGQNVTLSCEQNLNHDAMYWYRQDPGQGLRLIYYSQIVNDFQKGDIAEGYSVSREKKESFPLTVTSAQKNPTAFYLCASSQEPPTGANVLTFGAGSRLTVL.

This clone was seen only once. CDR3 sequence reads: CAISESRHNEQFF. CDR3 sequence (DNA): TGTGCCATCAGTGAGTCTCGTCACAATGAGCAGTTCTTC. This chain joins TRBV10-3 and TRBJ2-1; D remains ambiguous. Germline V gene sequence: CDR1 ENHRY, CDR2 SYGVKD. The V end was cut by 0 bases, the J end by 5 bases, with 5 bases between. The length of the CDR3 is 13 residues.

CDR3 loop: CASWGEARTGELFF. In DNA, the CDR3 is TGTGCCAGCTGGGGAGAGGCCCGCACCGGGGAGCTGTTTTTT. This chain links TRBV28 with TRBJ2-2; D is perhaps TRBD2 (5 bases). The V and J ends lost 8 bases and 4 bases respectively, with 14 bases between them. CDR1 is MDHEN and CDR2 is SYDVKM in the germline V gene. CDR3 length: 14 residues.

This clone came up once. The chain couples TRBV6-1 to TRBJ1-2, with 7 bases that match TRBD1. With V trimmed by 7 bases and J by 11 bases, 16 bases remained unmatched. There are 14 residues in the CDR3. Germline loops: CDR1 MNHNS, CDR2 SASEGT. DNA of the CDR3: TGTGCCAGCAAACATCATGGGACAGCCGAAGGGTACACCTTC. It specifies CASKHHGTAEGYTF.

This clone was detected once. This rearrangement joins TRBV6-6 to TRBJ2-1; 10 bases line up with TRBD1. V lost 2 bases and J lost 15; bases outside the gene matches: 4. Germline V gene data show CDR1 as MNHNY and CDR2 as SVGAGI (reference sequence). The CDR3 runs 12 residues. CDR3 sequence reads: CASSYAGDRGFF. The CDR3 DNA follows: TGTGCCAGCAGTTACGCGGGGGACAGGGGGTTCTTC.

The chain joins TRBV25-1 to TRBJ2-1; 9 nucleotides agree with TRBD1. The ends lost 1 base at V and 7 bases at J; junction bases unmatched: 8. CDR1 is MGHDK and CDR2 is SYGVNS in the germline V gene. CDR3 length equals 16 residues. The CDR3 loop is CASSEWRGQGVNEQFF. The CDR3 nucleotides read TGTGCCAGCAGTGAATGGCGGGGACAGGGCGTGAATGAGCAGTTCTTC.

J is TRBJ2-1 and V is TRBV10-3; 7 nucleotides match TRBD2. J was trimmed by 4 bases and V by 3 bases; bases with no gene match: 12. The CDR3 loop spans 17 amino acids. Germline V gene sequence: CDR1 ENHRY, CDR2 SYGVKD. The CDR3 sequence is CAISEDLAASGYNEQFF. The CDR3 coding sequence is TGTGCCATCAGTGAAGATCTTGCGGCTAGCGGATACAATGAGCAGTTCTTC.

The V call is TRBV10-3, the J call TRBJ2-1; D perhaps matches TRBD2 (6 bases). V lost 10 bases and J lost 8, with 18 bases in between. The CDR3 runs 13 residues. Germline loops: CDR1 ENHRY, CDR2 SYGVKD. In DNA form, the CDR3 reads TGTGCCACCACGCGGGACCCCAAGGATGAGCAGTTCTTC. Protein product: CATTRDPKDEQFF.

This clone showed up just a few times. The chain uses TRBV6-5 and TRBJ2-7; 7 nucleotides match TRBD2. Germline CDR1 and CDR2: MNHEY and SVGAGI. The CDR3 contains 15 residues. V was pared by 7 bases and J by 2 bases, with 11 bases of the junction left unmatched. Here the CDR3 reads CASTLSGGGTYEQYF. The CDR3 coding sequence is TGTGCCAGCACCCTGTCTGGGGGGGGGACCTACGAGCAGTACTTC.

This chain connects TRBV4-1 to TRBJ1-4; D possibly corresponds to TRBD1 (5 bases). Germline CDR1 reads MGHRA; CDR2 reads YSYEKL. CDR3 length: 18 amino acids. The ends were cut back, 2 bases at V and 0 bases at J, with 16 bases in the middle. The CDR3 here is CASSQRGRPSATNEKLFF. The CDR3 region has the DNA TGCGCCAGCAGCCAACGGGGACGTCCAAGTGCAACTAATGAAAAACTGTTTTTT.

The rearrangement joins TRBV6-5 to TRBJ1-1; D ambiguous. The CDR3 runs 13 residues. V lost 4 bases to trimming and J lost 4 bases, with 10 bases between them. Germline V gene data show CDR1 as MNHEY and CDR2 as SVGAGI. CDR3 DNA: TGTGCCAGCAGTTCCCCCAGAGGCACTGAAGCTTTCTTT. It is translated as CASSSPRGTEAFF.

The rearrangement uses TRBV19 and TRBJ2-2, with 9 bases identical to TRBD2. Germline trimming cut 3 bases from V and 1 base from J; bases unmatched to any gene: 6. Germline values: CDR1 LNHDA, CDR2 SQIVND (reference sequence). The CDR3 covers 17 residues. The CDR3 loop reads CASSISGSGGNTGELFF. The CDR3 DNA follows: TGTGCCAGTAGTATCTCCGGTAGCGGGGGGAACACCGGGGAGCTGTTTTTT. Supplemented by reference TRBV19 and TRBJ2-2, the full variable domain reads DGGITQSPKYLFRKEGQNVTLSCEQNLNHDAMYWYRQDPGQGLRLIYYSQIVNDFQKGDIAEGYSVSREKKESFPLTVTSAQKNPTAFYLCASSISGSGGNTGELFFGEGSRLTVL.

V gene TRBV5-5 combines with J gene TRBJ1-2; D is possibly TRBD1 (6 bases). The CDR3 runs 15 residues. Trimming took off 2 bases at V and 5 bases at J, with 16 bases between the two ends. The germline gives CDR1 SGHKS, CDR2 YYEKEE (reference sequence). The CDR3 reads CASSFTGRGLYGYTF. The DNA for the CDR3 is TGTGCCAGCAGCTTTACAGGGCGAGGACTTTATGGCTACACCTTC.

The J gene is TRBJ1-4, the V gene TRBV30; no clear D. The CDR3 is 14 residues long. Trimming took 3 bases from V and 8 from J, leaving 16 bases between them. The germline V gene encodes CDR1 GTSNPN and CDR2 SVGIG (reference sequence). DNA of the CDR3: TGTGCCTGGAGCATCGGGCTCCGGCAGGAAAAACTGTTTTTT. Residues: CAWSIGLRQEKLFF.

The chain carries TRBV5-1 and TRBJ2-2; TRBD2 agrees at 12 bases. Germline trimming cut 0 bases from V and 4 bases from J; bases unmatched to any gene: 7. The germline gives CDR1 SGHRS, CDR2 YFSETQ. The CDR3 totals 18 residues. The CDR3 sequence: CASSLDASGRAATGELFF. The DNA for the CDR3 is TGCGCCAGCAGCTTGGATGCTAGCGGGAGGGCCGCCACCGGGGAGCTGTTTTTT.

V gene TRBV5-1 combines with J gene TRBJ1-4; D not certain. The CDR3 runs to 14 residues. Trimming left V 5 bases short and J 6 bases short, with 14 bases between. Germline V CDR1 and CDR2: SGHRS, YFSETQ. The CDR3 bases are TGCGCCAGCAGGTTAAAGGGAATGGATGAAAAACTGTTTTTT. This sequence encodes CASRLKGMDEKLFF.

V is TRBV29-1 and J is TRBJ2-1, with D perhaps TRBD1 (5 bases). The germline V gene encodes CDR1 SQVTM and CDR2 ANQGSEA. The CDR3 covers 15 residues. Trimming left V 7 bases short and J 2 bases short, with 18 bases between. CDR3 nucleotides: TGCAGCGACCTTAACCAGGGTTCGGCCTACAATGAGCAGTTCTTC. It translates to CSDLNQGSAYNEQFF.

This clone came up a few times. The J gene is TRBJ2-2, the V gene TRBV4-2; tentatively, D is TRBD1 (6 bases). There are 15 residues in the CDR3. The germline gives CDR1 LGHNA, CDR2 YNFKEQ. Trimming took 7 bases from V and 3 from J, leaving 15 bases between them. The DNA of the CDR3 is TGTGCCAGCAACCCAAAATACAGGGACACCGGGGAGCTGTTTTTT. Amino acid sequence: CASNPKYRDTGELFF.

The CDR3 reads CASRLVRYNSPLHF. The DNA for the CDR3 is TGTGCCAGCAGGCTTGTCCGATATAATTCACCCCTCCACTTT. The genes are TRBV6-5 and TRBJ1-6; D unresolved. V was shortened by 6 bases and J by 4 bases, with 10 bases between the two germline ends. Per germline, CDR1 MNHEY and CDR2 SVGAGI. This CDR3 has 14 residues.

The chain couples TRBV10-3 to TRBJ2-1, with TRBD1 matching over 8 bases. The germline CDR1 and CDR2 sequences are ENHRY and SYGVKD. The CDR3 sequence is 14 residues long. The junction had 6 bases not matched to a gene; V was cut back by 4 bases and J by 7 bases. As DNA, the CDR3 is TGTGCCATCAGTGTGATAGGACAGGGTAATGAGCAGTTCTTC. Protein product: CAISVIGQGNEQFF.

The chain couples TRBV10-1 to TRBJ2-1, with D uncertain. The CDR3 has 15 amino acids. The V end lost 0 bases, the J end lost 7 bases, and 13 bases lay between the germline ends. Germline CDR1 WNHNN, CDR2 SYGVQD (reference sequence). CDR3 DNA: TGCGCCAGCAGTGAGTCAGGCGTCCCTCGGAATGAGCAGTTCTTC. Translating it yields CASSESGVPRNEQFF.

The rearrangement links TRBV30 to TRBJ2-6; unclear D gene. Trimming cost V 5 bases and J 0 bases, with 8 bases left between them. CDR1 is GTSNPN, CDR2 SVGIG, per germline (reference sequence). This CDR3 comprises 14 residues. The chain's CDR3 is CAWGLGSGANVLTF. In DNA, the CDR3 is TGTGCCTGGGGCCTCGGCTCTGGGGCCAACGTCCTGACTTTC.

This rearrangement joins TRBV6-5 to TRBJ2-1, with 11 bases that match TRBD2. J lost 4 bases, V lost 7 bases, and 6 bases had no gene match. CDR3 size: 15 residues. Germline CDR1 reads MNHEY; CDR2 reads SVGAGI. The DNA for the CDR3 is TGTGCCAGCACCAGACTAGCGGGAAATTACAATGAGCAGTTCTTC. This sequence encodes CASTRLAGNYNEQFF.